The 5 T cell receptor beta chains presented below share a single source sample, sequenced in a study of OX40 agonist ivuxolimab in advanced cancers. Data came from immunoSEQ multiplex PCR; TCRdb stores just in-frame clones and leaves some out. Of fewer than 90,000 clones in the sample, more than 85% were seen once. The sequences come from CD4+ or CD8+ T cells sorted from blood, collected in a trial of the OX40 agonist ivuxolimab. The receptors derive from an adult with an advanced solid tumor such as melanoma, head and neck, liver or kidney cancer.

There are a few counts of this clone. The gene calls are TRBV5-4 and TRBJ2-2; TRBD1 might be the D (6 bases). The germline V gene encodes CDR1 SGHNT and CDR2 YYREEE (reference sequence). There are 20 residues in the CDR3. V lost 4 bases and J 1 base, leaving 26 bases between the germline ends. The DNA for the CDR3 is TGTGCCAGCAGCCGTGAAGGACGACAGGCCGTTGCTGTGAACACCGGGGAGCTGTTTTTT. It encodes CASSREGRQAVAVNTGELFF. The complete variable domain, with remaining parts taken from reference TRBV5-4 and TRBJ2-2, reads ETGVTQSPTHLIKTRGQQVTLRCSSQSGHNTVSWYQQALGQGPQFIFQYYREEENGRGNFPPRFSGLQFPNYSSELNVNALELDDSALYLCASSREGRQAVAVNTGELFFGEGSRLTVL.

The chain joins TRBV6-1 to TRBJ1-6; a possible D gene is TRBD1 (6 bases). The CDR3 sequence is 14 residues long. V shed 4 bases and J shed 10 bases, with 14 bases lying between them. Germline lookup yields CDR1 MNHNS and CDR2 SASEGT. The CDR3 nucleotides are TGTGCCAGCAGTGTTTCAGGGACACAGTCACCCCTCCACTTT. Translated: CASSVSGTQSPLHF.

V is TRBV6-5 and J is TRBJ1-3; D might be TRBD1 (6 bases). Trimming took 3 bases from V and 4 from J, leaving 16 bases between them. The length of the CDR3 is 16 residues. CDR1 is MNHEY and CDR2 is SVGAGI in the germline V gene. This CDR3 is CASSYVSGTIGNTIYF. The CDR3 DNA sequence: TGTGCCAGCAGTTATGTTTCCGGGACAATCGGAAACACCATATATTTT.

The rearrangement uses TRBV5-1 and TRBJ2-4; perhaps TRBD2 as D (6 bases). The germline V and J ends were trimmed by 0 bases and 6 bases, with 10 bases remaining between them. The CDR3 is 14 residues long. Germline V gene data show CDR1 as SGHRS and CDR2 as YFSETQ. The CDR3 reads CASSLAGERNIQYF. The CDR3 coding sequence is TGCGCCAGCAGCTTGGCGGGGGAGAGAAACATTCAGTACTTC. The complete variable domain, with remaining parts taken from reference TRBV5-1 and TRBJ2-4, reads KAGVTQTPRYLIKTRGQQVTLSCSPISGHRSVSWYQQTPGQGLQFLFEYFSETQRNKGNFPGRFSGRQFSNSRSEMNVSTLELGDSALYLCASSLAGERNIQYFGAGTRLSVL.

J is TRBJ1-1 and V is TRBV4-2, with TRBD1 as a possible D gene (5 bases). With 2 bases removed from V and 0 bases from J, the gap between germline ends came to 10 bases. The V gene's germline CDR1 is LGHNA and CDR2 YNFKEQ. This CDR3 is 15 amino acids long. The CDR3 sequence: CASSQLGVMNTEAFF. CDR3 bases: TGTGCCAGCAGCCAATTGGGGGTGATGAACACTGAAGCTTTCTTT.